This T cell receptor beta chain was sequenced for a study of OX40 agonist ivuxolimab in advanced cancers. Method: immunoSEQ multiplex PCR; TCRdb's copy keeps in-frame clones and lacks some. The repertoire has around 83,000 clones, roughly nine tenths of them found once; the top ten carry about 2.1%. Germline V gives CDR1 SGHRS, CDR2 YFSETQ. The CDR3 totals 20 residues. V shed 6 bases, J shed 0 bases, and the junction held 17 bases outside the gene matches. This TCR came from an adult with an advanced solid tumor such as melanoma, head and neck, liver or kidney cancer. The material was CD4+ or CD8+ T cells sorted from blood, obtained in a trial of the OX40 agonist ivuxolimab. The genes are TRBV5-1 and TRBJ2-3; 12 bases map to TRBD2. The CDR3 loop is CASTVGSSSGRAWSTDTQYF. For the CDR3, the DNA is TGCGCCAGCACGGTCGGGTCGTCTAGCGGGAGGGCGTGGAGCACAGATACGCAGTATTTT.